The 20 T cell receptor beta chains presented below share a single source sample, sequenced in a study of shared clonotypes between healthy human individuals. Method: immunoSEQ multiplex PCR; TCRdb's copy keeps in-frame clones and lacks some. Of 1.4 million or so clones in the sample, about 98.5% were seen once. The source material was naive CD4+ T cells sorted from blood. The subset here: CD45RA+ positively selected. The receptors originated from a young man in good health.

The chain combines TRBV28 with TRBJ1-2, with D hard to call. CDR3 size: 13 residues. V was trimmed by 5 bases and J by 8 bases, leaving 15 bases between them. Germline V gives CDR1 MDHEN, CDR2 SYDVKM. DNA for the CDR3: TGTGCCAGCAGTCCCAGTGGGTTTAGGGGCTACACCTTC. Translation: CASSPSGFRGYTF.

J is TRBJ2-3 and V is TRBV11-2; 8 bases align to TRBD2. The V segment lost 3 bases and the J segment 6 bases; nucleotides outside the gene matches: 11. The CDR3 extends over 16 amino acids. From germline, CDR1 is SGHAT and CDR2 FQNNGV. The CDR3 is CASSLTSARGPDTQYF. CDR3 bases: TGTGCCAGCAGCTTGACTAGCGCCCGAGGGCCTGATACGCAGTATTTT.

The CDR3 coding sequence is TGCGCCAGCAGCTTATTTGGGGTCAGGGGCGCAGATACGCAGTATTTT. Its translation is CASSLFGVRGADTQYF. The V gene is TRBV5-1, the J gene TRBJ2-3; a weak D match, TRBD1 (6 bases). CDR1 SGHRS and CDR2 YFSETQ come from the germline V gene. V lost 2 bases and J 4 bases, leaving 17 bases between the germline ends. The CDR3 contains 16 residues.

The CDR3, as DNA: TGCGCCAGCGGAGAACAAGAGACCCAGTACTTC. Protein sequence: CASGEQETQYF. This chain uses TRBV5-1 with TRBJ2-5; unclear D gene. The germline CDR1 and CDR2 sequences are SGHRS and YFSETQ. The CDR3 covers 11 residues. V was clipped by 7 bases and J by 2 bases, with 6 bases between them.

The CDR3: CASSVASPAGVGHYEQYF. CDR3 DNA: TGTGCCAGCAGCGTAGCCTCCCCCGCAGGTGTGGGGCACTACGAGCAGTACTTC. The rearrangement uses TRBV9 and TRBJ2-7, with D possibly TRBD1 on 5 matching bases. The V gene's germline CDR1 is SGDLS and CDR2 YYNGEE. This CDR3 has 18 amino acids. V gave up 0 bases and J gave up 3 bases, with 22 bases separating them.

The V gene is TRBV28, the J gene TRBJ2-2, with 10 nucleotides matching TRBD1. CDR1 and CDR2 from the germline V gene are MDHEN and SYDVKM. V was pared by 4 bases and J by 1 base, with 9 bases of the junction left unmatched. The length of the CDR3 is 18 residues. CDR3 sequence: CASSSLSGTGVNTGELFF. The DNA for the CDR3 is TGTGCCAGCAGTTCCCTATCCGGGACAGGGGTGAACACCGGGGAGCTGTTTTTT.

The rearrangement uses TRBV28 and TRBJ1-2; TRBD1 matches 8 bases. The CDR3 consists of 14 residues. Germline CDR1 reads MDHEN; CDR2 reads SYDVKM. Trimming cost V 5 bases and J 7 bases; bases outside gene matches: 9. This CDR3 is CASSKNRGEGGYTF. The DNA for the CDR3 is TGTGCCAGCAGTAAAAACAGGGGGGAAGGTGGCTACACCTTC.

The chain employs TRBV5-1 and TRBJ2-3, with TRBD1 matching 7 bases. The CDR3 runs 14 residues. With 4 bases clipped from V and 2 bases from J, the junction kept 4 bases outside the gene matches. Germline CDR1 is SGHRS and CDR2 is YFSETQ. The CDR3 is CASSPGGFTDTQYF. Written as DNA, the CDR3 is TGCGCCAGCAGCCCAGGGGGATTCACAGATACGCAGTATTTT.

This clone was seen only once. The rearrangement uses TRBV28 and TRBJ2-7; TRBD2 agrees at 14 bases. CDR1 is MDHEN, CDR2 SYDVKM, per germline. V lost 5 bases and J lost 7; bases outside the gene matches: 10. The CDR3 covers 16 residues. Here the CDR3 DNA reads TGTGCCAGCAGTCTCCGACTAGCGGGAGGGTACGGGGAGCAGTACTTC. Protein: CASSLRLAGGYGEQYF.

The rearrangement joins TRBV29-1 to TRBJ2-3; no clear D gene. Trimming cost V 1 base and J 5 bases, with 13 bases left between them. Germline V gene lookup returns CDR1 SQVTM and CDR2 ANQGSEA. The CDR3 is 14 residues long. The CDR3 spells CSVEGRVSKDTQYF. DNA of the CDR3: TGCAGCGTTGAAGGAAGGGTTAGTAAAGATACGCAGTATTTT.

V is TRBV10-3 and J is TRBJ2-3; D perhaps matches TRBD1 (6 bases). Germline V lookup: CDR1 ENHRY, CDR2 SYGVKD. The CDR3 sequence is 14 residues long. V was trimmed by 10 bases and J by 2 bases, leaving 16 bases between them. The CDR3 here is CATGLRGPTDTQYF. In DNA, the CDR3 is TGTGCCACGGGCCTCAGGGGTCCCACAGATACGCAGTATTTT.

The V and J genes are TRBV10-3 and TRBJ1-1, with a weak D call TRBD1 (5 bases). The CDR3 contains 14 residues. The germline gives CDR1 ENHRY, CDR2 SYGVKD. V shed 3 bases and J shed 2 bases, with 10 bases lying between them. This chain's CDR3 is CAISERGINTEAFF. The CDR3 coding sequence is TGTGCCATCAGTGAAAGGGGAATCAACACTGAAGCTTTCTTT.

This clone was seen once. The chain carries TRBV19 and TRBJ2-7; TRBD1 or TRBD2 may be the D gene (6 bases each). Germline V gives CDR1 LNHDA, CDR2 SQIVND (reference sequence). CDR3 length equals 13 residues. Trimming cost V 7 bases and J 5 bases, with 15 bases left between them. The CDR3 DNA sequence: TGTGCCAGTAACAGATTTAGGGGGGACGAGCAGTACTTC. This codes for CASNRFRGDEQYF.

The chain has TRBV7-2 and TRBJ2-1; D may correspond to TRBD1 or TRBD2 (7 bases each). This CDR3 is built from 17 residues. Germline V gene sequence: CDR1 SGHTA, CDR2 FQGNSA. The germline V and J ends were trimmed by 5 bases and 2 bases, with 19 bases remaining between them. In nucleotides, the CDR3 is TGTGCCAGCAGCACGGATCTGGGAGGGGGCACCTACAATGAGCAGTTCTTC. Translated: CASSTDLGGGTYNEQFF.

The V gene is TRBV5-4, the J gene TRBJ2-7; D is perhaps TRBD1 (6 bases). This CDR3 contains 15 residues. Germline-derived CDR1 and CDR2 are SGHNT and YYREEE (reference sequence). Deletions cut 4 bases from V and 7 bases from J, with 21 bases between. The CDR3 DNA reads TGTGCCAGCAGCCCGAGTCCAGGGACATCGAGAGAGCAGTACTTC. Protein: CASSPSPGTSREQYF.

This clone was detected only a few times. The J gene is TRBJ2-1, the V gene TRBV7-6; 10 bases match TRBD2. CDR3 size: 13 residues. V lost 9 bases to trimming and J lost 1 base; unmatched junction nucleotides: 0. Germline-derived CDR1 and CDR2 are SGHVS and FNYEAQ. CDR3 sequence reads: CARLAGSYNEQFF. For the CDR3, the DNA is TGTGCCAGACTAGCGGGATCCTACAATGAGCAGTTCTTC.

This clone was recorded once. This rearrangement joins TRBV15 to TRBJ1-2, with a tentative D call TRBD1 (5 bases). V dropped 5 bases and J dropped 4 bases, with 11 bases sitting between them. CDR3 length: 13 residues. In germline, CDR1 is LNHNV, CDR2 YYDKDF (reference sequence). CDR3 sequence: CATSGPGGYGYTF. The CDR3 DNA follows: TGTGCCACCAGCGGTCCGGGGGGCTATGGCTACACCTTC. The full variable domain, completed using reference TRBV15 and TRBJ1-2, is DAMVIQNPRYQVTQFGKPVTLSCSQTLNHNVMYWYQQKSSQAPKLLFHYYDKDFNNEADTPDNFQSRRPNTSFCFLDIRSPGLGDTAMYLCATSGPGGYGYTFGSGTRLTVV.

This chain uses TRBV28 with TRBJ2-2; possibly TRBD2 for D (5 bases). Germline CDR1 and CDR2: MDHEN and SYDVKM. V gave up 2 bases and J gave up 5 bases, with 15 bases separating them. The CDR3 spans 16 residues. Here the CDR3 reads CASSLAWTGKTGELFF. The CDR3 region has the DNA TGTGCCAGCAGTTTAGCGTGGACGGGAAAGACCGGGGAGCTGTTTTTT.

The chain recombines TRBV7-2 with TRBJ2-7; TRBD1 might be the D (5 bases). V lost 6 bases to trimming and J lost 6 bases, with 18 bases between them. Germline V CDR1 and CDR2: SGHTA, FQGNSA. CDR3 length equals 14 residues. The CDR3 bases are TGTGCCAGCAGAATTAGGGGTTTAGGGCTCGAGCAGTACTTC. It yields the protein CASRIRGLGLEQYF.

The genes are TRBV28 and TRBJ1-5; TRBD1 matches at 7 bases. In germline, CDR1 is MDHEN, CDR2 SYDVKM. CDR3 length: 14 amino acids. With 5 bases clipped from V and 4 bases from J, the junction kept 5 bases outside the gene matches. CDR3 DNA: TGTGCCAGCAGTCCCACAGGGGTGAATCAGCCCCAGCATTTT. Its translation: CASSPTGVNQPQHF.